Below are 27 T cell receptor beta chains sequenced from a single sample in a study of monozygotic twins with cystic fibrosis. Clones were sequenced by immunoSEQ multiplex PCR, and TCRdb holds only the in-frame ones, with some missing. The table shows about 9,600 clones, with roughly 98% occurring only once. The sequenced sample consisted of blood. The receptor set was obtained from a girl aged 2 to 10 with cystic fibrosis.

The CDR3 reads CASSKVTGIPLVGNTIYF. The CDR3 DNA is TGTGCCAGTTCTAAGGTGACAGGGATCCCATTGGTGGGAAACACCATATATTTT. The V gene is TRBV19, the J gene TRBJ1-3; 7 nucleotides agree with TRBD1. From germline, CDR1 is LNHDA and CDR2 SQIVND (reference sequence). V lost 8 bases, J lost 4 bases, and 20 bases stayed unmatched. The CDR3 length is 18 residues.

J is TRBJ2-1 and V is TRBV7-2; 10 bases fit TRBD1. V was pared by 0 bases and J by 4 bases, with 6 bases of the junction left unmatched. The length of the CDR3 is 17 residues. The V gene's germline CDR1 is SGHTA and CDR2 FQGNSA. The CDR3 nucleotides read TGTGCCAGCAGCTTAGCCGACCCGGGACAGGGGTACAATGAGCAGTTCTTC. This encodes CASSLADPGQGYNEQFF.

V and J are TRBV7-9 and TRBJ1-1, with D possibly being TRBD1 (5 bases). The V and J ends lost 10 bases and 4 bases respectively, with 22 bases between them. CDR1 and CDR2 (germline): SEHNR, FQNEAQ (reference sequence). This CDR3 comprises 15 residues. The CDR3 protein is CAITHEAGVGTEAFF. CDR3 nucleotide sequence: TGTGCCATCACACATGAGGCGGGGGTAGGCACTGAAGCTTTCTTT.

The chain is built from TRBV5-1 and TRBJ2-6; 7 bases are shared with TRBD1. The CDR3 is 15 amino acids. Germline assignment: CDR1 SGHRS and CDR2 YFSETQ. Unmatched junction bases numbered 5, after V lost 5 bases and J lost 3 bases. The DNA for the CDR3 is TGCGCCAGCAGGGCAGGGGGTTATGGGGCCAACGTCCTGACTTTC. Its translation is CASRAGGYGANVLTF.

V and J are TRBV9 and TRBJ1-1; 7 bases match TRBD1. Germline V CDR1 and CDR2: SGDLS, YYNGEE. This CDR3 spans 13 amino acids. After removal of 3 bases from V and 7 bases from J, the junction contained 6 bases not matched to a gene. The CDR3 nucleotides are TGTGCCAGCAGCGCGAACTCAGGGGGTGAAGCTTTCTTT. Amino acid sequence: CASSANSGGEAFF.

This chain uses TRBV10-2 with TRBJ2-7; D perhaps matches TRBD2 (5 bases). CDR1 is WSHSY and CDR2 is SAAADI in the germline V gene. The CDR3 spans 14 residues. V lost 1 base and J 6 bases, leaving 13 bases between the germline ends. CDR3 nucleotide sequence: TGCGCCAGCAGTGAGTATGAGGGTACGAGCGAGCAGTACTTC. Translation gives CASSEYEGTSEQYF.

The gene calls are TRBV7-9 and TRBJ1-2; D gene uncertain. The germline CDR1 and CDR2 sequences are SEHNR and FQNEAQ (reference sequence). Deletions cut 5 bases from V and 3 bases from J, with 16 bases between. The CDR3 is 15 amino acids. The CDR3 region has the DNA TGTGCCAGCAGCCCTATAGGCCCGCCGTACTATGGCTACACCTTC. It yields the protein CASSPIGPPYYGYTF.

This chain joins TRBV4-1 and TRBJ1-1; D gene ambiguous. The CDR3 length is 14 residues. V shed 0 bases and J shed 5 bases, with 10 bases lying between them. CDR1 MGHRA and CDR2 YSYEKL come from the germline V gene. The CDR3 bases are TGCGCCAGCAGCCAAGAAGTAAGAGGGACTGAAGCTTTCTTT. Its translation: CASSQEVRGTEAFF.

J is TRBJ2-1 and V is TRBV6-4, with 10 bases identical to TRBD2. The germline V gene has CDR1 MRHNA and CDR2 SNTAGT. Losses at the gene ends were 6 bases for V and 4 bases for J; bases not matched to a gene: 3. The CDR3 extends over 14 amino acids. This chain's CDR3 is CASSISGRYNEQFF. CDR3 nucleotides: TGTGCCAGCAGCATTAGCGGGAGGTACAATGAGCAGTTCTTC.

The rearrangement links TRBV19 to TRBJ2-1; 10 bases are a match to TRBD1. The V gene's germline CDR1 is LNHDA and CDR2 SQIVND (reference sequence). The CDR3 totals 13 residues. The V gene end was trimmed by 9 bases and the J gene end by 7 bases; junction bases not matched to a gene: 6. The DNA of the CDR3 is TGTGCCAGCCGACAGGGGGCGCAAAATGAGCAGTTCTTC. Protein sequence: CASRQGAQNEQFF.

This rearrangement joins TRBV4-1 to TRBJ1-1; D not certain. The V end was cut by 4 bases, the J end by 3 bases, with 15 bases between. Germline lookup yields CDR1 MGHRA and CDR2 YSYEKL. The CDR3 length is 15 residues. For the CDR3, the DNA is TGCGCCAGCAGCCCTAAGTTCGGGTCGGACACTGAAGCTTTCTTT. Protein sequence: CASSPKFGSDTEAFF.

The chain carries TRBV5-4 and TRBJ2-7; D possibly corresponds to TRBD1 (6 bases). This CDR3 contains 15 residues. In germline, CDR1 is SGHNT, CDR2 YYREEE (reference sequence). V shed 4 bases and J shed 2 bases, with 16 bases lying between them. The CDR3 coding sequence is TGTGCCAGCAGCCCGCCCGGGACACGAGCCTACGAGCAGTACTTC. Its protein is CASSPPGTRAYEQYF.

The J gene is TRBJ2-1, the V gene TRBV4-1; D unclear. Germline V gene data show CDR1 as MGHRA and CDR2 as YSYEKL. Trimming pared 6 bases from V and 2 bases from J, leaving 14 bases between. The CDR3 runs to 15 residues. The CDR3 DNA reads TGCGCCAGCAGGAGAACAGAAATCCCCTACAATGAGCAGTTCTTC. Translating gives CASRRTEIPYNEQFF.

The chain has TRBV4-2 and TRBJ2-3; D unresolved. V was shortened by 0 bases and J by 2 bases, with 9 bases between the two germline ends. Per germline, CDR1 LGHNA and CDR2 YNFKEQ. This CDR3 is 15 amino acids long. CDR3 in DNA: TGTGCCAGCAGCCAAGATTGGCTGAACACAGATACGCAGTATTTT. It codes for CASSQDWLNTDTQYF.

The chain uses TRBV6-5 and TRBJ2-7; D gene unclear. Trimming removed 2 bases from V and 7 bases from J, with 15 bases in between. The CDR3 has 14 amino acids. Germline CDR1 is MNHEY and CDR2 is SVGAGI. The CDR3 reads CASSYQDGSVEQYF. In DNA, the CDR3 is TGTGCCAGCAGTTACCAGGACGGGTCTGTTGAGCAGTACTTC.

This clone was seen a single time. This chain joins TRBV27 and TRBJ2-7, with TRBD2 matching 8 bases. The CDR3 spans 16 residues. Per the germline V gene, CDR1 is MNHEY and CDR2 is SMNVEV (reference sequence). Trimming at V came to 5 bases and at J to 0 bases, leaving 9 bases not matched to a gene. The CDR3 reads CASSGDREGISYEQYF. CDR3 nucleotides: TGTGCCAGCAGTGGGGACCGGGAGGGGATCTCCTACGAGCAGTACTTC.

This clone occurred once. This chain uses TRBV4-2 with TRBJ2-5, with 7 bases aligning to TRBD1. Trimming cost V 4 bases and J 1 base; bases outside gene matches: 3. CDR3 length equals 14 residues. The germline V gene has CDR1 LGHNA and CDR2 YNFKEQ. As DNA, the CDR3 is TGTGCCAGCAGCCCCCGGGACAGCCAAGAGACCCAGTACTTC. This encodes CASSPRDSQETQYF.

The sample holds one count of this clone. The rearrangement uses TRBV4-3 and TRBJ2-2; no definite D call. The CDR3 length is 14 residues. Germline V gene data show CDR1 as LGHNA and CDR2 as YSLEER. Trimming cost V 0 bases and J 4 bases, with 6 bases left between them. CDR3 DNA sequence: TGCGCCAGCAGCCAAGAAAGGGTCACCGGGGAGCTGTTTTTT. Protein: CASSQERVTGELFF.

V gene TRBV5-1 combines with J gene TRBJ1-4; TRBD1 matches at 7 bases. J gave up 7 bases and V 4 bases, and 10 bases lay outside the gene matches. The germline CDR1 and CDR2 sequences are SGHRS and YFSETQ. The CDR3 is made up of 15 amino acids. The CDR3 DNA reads TGCGCCAGCAGCCCAGGGGGGGCGCGGGTTGAAAAACTGTTTTTT. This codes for CASSPGGARVEKLFF. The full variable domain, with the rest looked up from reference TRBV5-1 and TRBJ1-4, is KAGVTQTPRYLIKTRGQQVTLSCSPISGHRSVSWYQQTPGQGLQFLFEYFSETQRNKGNFPGRFSGRQFSNSRSEMNVSTLELGDSALYLCASSPGGARVEKLFFGSGTQLSVL.

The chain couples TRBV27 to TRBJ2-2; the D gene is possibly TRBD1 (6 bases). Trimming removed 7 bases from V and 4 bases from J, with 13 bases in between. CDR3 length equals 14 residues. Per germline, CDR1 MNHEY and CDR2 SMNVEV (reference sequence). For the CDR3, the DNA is TGTGCCAGCATGTTGATCAGGGGCACCGGGGAGCTGTTTTTT. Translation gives CASMLIRGTGELFF.

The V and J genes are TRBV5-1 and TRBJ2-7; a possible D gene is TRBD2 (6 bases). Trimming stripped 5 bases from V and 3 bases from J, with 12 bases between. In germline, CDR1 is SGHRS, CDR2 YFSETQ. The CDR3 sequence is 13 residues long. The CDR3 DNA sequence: TGCGCCAGCAGGCGGGACGGTCGCTACGAGCAGTACTTC. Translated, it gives CASRRDGRYEQYF.

The DNA for the CDR3 is TGCGCCAGCAGCTCTCGCACAGATACGCAGTATTTT. Translation: CASSSRTDTQYF. The J gene is TRBJ2-3, the V gene TRBV5-1; no clear D. The ends were cut back, 3 bases at V and 1 base at J, with 3 bases in the middle. There are 12 residues in the CDR3. Per germline, CDR1 SGHRS and CDR2 YFSETQ. Filled out from reference TRBV5-1 and TRBJ2-3, the complete variable domain reads KAGVTQTPRYLIKTRGQQVTLSCSPISGHRSVSWYQQTPGQGLQFLFEYFSETQRNKGNFPGRFSGRQFSNSRSEMNVSTLELGDSALYLCASSSRTDTQYFGPGTRLTVL.

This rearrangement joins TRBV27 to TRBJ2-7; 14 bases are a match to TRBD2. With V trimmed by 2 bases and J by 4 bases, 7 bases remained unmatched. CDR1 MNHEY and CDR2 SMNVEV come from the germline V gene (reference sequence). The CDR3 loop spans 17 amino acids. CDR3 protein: CASSLKGLAGDVYEQYF. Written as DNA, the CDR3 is TGTGCCAGCAGTTTAAAGGGACTAGCGGGAGATGTATACGAGCAGTACTTC.

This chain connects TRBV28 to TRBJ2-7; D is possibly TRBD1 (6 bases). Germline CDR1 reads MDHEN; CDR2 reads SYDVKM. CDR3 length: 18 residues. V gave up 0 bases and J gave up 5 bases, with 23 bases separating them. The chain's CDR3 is CASSLWMGEGGPIHEQYF. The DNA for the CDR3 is TGTGCCAGCAGTTTATGGATGGGAGAAGGGGGTCCCATCCACGAGCAGTACTTC.

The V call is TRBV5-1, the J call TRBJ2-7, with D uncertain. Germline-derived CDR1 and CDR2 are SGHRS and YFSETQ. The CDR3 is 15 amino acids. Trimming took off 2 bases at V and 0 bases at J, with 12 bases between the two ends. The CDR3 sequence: CASSFGGGSSYEQYF. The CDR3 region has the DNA TGCGCCAGCAGCTTCGGTGGCGGAAGCTCCTACGAGCAGTACTTC.

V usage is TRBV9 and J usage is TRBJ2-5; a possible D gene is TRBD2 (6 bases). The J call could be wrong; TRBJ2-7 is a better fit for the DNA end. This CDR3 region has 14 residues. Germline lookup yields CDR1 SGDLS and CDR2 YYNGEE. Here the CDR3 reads CASSVAGASYEQYF. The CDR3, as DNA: TGTGCCAGCAGCGTAGCGGGAGCCTCCTACGAGCAGTACTTC.

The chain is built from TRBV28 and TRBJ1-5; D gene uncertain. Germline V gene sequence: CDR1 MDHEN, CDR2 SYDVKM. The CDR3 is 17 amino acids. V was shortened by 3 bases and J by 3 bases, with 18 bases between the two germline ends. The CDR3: CASSFSKSGYLNQPQHF. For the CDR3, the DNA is TGTGCCAGCAGTTTCAGTAAGTCAGGATACCTCAATCAGCCCCAGCATTTT.